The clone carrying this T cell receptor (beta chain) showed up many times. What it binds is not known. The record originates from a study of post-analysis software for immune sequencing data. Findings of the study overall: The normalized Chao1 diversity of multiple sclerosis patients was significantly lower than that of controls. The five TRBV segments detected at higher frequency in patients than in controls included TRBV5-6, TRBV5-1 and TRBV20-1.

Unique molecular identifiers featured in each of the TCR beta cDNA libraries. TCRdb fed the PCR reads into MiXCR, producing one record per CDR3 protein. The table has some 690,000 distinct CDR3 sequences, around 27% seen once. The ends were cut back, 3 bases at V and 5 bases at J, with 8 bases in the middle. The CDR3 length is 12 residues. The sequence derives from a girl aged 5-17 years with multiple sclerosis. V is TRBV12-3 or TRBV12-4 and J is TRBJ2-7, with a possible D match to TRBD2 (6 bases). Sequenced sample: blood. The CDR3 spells CASSFGRNEQYF. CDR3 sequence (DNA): TGTGCCAGCAGTTTTGGGAGGAACGAGCAGTACTTC.